This TCR beta chain emerged from a study of CD8 T cells in Susac syndrome. cDNA came from around 0.5 to 1 ug RNA primed by random hexamers. Coverage of TCR beta CDR3 amplification by immunoSEQ multiplex PCR extended to 54 Vbeta and 13 Jbeta. MiXCR, run by TCRdb on the immunoSEQ multiplex PCR reads, gives a single entry per CDR3 protein. The data show 350,000 to 550,000 distinct CDR3 sequences, 85% seen once. Negative isolation was applied to CD8+ and CD4+ T cells, and FACS enrichment was applied to TEMRA cells. Germline CDR1 SGHAT, CDR2 FQDESV (reference sequence). V was pared by 1 base and J by 9 bases, with 13 bases between. There are 14 residues in the CDR3.

This clonotype originated in a human donor with multiple sclerosis. The V and J genes are TRBV11-1 and TRBJ2-1; the D gene is possibly TRBD1 (5 bases). The sequencing input was CD8+ T cells from PBMCs. CDR3 protein: CASSLDRRGIEQFF. DNA for the CDR3: TGTGCCAGCAGCTTAGACAGAAGGGGAATTGAGCAGTTCTTC.